This T cell receptor (beta chain) was sequenced during a study of blood T cell repertoires in COVID-19. Study in general: Samples representing acute and convalescent COVID-19 were sourced from the United States, Italy and Spain. T cells, B-cell-depleted T cells, or PBMCs supplied cDNA or gDNA.

Per the authors' pipeline: Amplifying reference gene primers gave estimates of nucleated cell counts. Profiled with immunoSEQ multiplex PCR; TCRdb holds only in-frame clones, not every one. That table is the source of V, J and clone size, and D and trimming were worked out from the DNA. The sample yields some 130,000 clones, approximately 90% seen once. CDR3 length: 12 amino acids. CDR1 SQVTM and CDR2 ANQGSEA come from the germline V gene. Trimming took 7 bases from V and 3 from J; bases not matched to a gene: 5. The TCR comes from a man over 45 with active or convalescent COVID-19. The V call is TRBV29-1, the J call TRBJ2-7; 8 positions agree with TRBD1. The sample was peripheral blood. Here the CDR3 DNA reads TGCAGCGCAGGACAGGGAATCTACGAGCAGTACTTC. Encoded protein: CSAGQGIYEQYF.